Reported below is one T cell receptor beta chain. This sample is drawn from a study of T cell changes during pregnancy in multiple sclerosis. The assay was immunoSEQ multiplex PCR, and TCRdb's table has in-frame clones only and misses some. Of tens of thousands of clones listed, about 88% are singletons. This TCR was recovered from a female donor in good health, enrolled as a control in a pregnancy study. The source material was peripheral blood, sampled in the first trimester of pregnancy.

CDR3 region: CASSGLGTGELFF. The DNA of the CDR3 is TGCGCCAGCAGTGGACTAGGTACCGGGGAGCTGTTTTTT. This rearrangement joins TRBV10-1 to TRBJ2-2, with a tentative D call TRBD2 (6 bases). The CDR3 extends over 13 amino acids. Germline V gives CDR1 WNHNN, CDR2 SYGVQD (reference sequence). V was pared by 4 bases and J by 5 bases, with 8 bases between.